Below are 15 T cell receptor beta chains sequenced from a single sample in a study of regulatory and conventional T cells in RAG deficiency. Genomic DNA came from blood conventional CD4+ T cells gated CD25-low CD127-high. Generated by immunoSEQ multiplex PCR, the TCRdb table keeps only in-frame clones and is missing some. The sample lists around 20,000 clones, nearly 96% occurring once. These data are also associated with another study on regulatory T cells. From that paper: The primer mix had 52 TRBV and 13 TRBJ primers.

The sample comprised CD25- CD4+ T cells sorted from blood. The receptors were gathered from a human donor in good health.

The V gene is TRBV30, the J gene TRBJ2-3; no clear D gene. Trimming removed 0 bases at V and 5 bases at J, with 6 bases between. CDR3 length: 12 residues. CDR1 and CDR2 from the germline V gene are GTSNPN and SVGIG (reference sequence). In DNA form, the CDR3 reads TGTGCCTGGAGTGTATCGAGAGATACGCAGTATTTT. Residues: CAWSVSRDTQYF.

The chain is built from TRBV6-6 and TRBJ2-3; weak D call: TRBD2 (6 bases). Germline V lookup: CDR1 MNHNY, CDR2 SVGAGI (reference sequence). The V end was cut by 7 bases, the J end by 0 bases, with 11 bases between. The CDR3 is 14 residues long. For the CDR3, the DNA is TGTGCCAGCAACTGGGGGGTAAGCACAGATACGCAGTATTTT. The encoded protein is CASNWGVSTDTQYF.

The V and J genes are TRBV2 and TRBJ2-2; 7 bases are shared with TRBD2. Germline trimming cut 3 bases from V and 5 bases from J; bases unmatched to any gene: 3. The CDR3 runs to 14 residues. The germline V gene has CDR1 SNHLY and CDR2 FYNNEI. CDR3 coding DNA: TGTGCCAGCAGTGACGGGGGAGGGACCGGGGAGCTGTTTTTT. Protein: CASSDGGGTGELFF.

V gene TRBV14 combines with J gene TRBJ1-1; D not certain. Germline V gene lookup returns CDR1 SGHDN and CDR2 FVKESK. Trimming removed 4 bases at V and 5 bases at J, with 11 bases between. The CDR3 runs 13 residues. CDR3 region: CASSLQRETEAFF. CDR3 DNA: TGTGCCAGCAGCCTTCAAAGGGAGACTGAAGCTTTCTTT.

The chain combines TRBV9 with TRBJ2-1; D possibly corresponds to TRBD2 (6 bases). The CDR3 loop spans 15 amino acids. V was cut by 0 bases and J by 4 bases, with 11 bases left in between. Germline loops: CDR1 SGDLS, CDR2 YYNGEE. CDR3 amino acids: CASSVDGGDYNEQFF. As DNA, the CDR3 is TGTGCCAGCAGCGTAGACGGGGGTGATTACAATGAGCAGTTCTTC.

As concerns this clone: The germline gene is not matched at one end of the junction; a read error may be the cause. Other DNA sequences in this specimen translate into the identical CDR3. The chain has TRBV19 and TRBJ1-6; no reliable D call. The CDR3 runs to 15 residues. The germline CDR1 and CDR2 sequences are LNHDA and SQIVND (reference sequence). CDR3 amino acids: CASSPDFFLNSPLHF. The DNA of the CDR3 is TGTGCCAGTAGTCCAGACTTCTTCCTAAATTCCCCCCTCCACTTT.

V usage is TRBV30 and J usage is TRBJ2-2; 7 bases fit TRBD2. V lost 5 bases to trimming and J lost 6 bases; unmatched junction nucleotides: 3. This CDR3 spans 12 amino acids. Looked up from germline, CDR1 is GTSNPN and CDR2 is SVGIG (reference sequence). The CDR3 coding sequence is TGTGCCTGGGCCGCGGGAGCCGGGGAGCTGTTTTTT. This codes for CAWAAGAGELFF.

The genes are TRBV6-4 and TRBJ1-2; 9 nucleotides line up with TRBD1. This CDR3 comprises 16 residues. CDR1 and CDR2 (germline): MRHNA, SNTAGT. Trimming removed 3 bases from V and 7 bases from J; junction bases left unmatched: 12. The CDR3: CASSDQPGGQGLGYTF. DNA of the CDR3: TGTGCCAGCAGTGATCAACCAGGGGGACAGGGCCTTGGCTACACCTTC.

The chain joins TRBV4-3 to TRBJ1-2, with a tentative D call TRBD1 (5 bases). Germline lookup yields CDR1 LGHNA and CDR2 YSLEER. V shed 0 bases and J shed 8 bases, with 16 bases lying between them. The CDR3 extends over 15 amino acids. The CDR3 region has the DNA TGCGCCAGCAGCCAAGATCCGGAGGGGTATATAGGCTACACCTTC. Protein product: CASSQDPEGYIGYTF.

The rearrangement joins TRBV2 to TRBJ1-1; TRBD1 is a possible D gene (5 bases). Trimming took off 1 base at V and 3 bases at J, with 9 bases between the two ends. CDR3 size: 14 residues. Germline assignment: CDR1 SNHLY and CDR2 FYNNEI. CDR3 protein: CASSEDSRDTEAFF. Here the CDR3 DNA reads TGTGCCAGCAGTGAAGACAGCAGGGACACTGAAGCTTTCTTT.

This sequence joins TRBV19 and TRBJ1-6; 8 bases agree with TRBD1. Germline lookup yields CDR1 LNHDA and CDR2 SQIVND (reference sequence). V trimming: 2 bases; J trimming: 6 bases; junction bases outside the gene matches: 3. The CDR3 spans 15 residues. The CDR3 is CASSIPGGLNSPLHF. In nucleotides, the CDR3 is TGTGCCAGTAGTATACCAGGGGGCCTTAATTCACCCCTCCACTTT.

The chain recombines TRBV7-2 with TRBJ2-7; a weak D match, TRBD2 (5 bases). Germline-derived CDR1 and CDR2 are SGHTA and FQGNSA. The ends were cut back, 5 bases at V and 4 bases at J, with 9 bases in the middle. The CDR3 extends over 12 amino acids. Here the CDR3 reads CASSILVYEQYF. The CDR3 nucleotides read TGTGCCAGCAGCATACTAGTGTACGAGCAGTACTTC. The whole variable domain, remainder taken from reference TRBV7-2 and TRBJ2-7, is GAGVSQSPSNKVTEKGKDVELRCDPISGHTALYWYRQSLGQGLEFLIYFQGNSAPDKSGLPSDRFSAERTGGSVSTLTIQRTQQEDSAVYLCASSILVYEQYFGPGTRLTVT.

V usage is TRBV6-1 and J usage is TRBJ1-2; the match to TRBD1 covers 11 bases. With 6 bases clipped from V and 7 bases from J, the junction kept 4 bases outside the gene matches. The CDR3 has 13 amino acids. CDR1 is MNHNS, CDR2 SASEGT, per germline. The CDR3 region has the DNA TGTGCCAGCAGCCGGGACAGGGGGGGTGGCTACACCTTC. Encoded protein: CASSRDRGGGYTF.

This chain connects TRBV7-8 to TRBJ1-2; TRBD1 agrees at 10 bases. The V and J ends lost 4 bases and 5 bases, in that order; junction bases with no gene match: 4. The CDR3 length is 14 residues. Germline loops: CDR1 SGHVS, CDR2 FQNEAQ. Here the CDR3 DNA reads TGTGCCAGCAGCTCAGGACAGGGGGGGTATGGCTACACCTTC. Protein: CASSSGQGGYGYTF.

The CDR3 coding sequence is TGTGCCAGCAGCTCGTTGTCAGGGGAGAAGGCTAACTATGGCTACACCTTC. Translating it yields CASSSLSGEKANYGYTF. This chain links TRBV11-2 with TRBJ1-2; possibly TRBD1 for D (6 bases). This CDR3 spans 17 amino acids. V lost 4 bases and J lost 0, with 18 bases in between. Per germline, CDR1 SGHAT and CDR2 FQNNGV. Drawing the rest from reference TRBV11-2 and TRBJ1-2, the complete variable domain is EAGVAQSPRYKIIEKRQSVAFWCNPISGHATLYWYQQILGQGPKLLIQFQNNGVVDDSQLPKDRFSAERLKGVDSTLKIQPAKLEDSAVYLCASSSLSGEKANYGYTFGSGTRLTVV.